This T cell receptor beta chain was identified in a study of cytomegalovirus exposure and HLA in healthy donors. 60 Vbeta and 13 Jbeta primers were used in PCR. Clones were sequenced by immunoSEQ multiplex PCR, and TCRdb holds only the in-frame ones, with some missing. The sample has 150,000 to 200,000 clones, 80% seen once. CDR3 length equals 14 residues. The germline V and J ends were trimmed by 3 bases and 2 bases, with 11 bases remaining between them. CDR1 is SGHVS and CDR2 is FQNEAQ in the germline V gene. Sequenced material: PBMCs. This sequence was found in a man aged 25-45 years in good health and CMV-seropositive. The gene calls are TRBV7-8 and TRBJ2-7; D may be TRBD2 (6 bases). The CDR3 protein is CASSFMEGPYEQYF. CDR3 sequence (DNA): TGTGCCAGCAGCTTTATGGAGGGCCCCTACGAGCAGTACTTC. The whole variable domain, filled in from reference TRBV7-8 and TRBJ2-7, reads GAGVSQSPRYKVAKRGQDVALRCDPISGHVSLFWYQQALGQGPEFLTYFQNEAQLDKSGLPSDRFFAERPEGSVSTLKIQRTQQEDSAVYLCASSFMEGPYEQYFGPGTRLTVT.